One sample yielded the 18 T cell receptor beta chains listed below, sequenced in a study of cytomegalovirus exposure and HLA in healthy donors. A multiplex PCR was run with 60 Vbeta primers and 13 Jbeta primers. Some clones are missing from TCRdb's copy, which holds only in-frame ones; the method was immunoSEQ multiplex PCR. The sample consists of some 150,000 clones, approximately 87% of them appearing once. Sequencing used PBMCs. The receptors were gathered from a woman aged 25-40 years in good health and CMV-seronegative.

The rearrangement joins TRBV30 to TRBJ1-6; perhaps TRBD1 as D (6 bases). The V and J ends lost 1 base and 9 bases respectively, with 13 bases between them. The CDR3 totals 14 residues. Looked up from germline, CDR1 is GTSNPN and CDR2 is SVGIG (reference sequence). CDR3 sequence reads: CAWSGTGPSSPLHF. The CDR3 DNA reads TGTGCCTGGAGTGGCACAGGGCCCTCTTCACCCCTCCACTTT.

The chain employs TRBV2 and TRBJ1-2; TRBD1 aligns across 7 bases. This CDR3 has 13 residues. CDR1 and CDR2 from the germline V gene are SNHLY and FYNNEI. V was pared by 5 bases and J by 5 bases, with 5 bases of the junction left unmatched. CDR3 in amino acids: CASSTGTAYGYTF. For the CDR3, the DNA is TGTGCCAGCAGTACCGGGACAGCTTATGGCTACACCTTC.

V is TRBV4-3 and J is TRBJ2-7; D call uncertain. Germline-derived CDR1 and CDR2 are LGHNA and YSLEER. The V end lost 0 bases, the J end lost 3 bases, and 9 bases lay between the germline ends. This CDR3 has 14 residues. In DNA, the CDR3 is TGCGCCAGCAGCCAAGACAGTCAAAGCTACGAGCAGTACTTC. The encoded protein is CASSQDSQSYEQYF.

V gene TRBV19 combines with J gene TRBJ1-5; TRBD1 is a possible D gene (6 bases). Per the germline V gene, CDR1 is LNHDA and CDR2 is SQIVND (reference sequence). Trimming stripped 5 bases from V and 4 bases from J, with 12 bases between. The CDR3 is 14 amino acids. CDR3 sequence reads: CASSPFTGNQPQHF. Written as DNA, the CDR3 is TGTGCCAGTAGTCCATTCACAGGGAATCAGCCCCAGCATTTT.

The chain is built from TRBV5-6 and TRBJ2-3; 14 nucleotides agree with TRBD2. CDR3 length equals 18 residues. Per the germline V gene, CDR1 is SGHDT and CDR2 is YYEEEE. The ends lost 4 bases at V and 0 bases at J; junction bases unmatched: 7. Written as DNA, the CDR3 is TGTGCCAGCAGCCCGGGGACTAGCGGGGGAGTTAGCACAGATACGCAGTATTTT. This codes for CASSPGTSGGVSTDTQYF.

This sequence joins TRBV5-1 and TRBJ2-7, with 9 bases identical to TRBD1. V lost 7 bases, J lost 4 bases, and 15 bases stayed unmatched. CDR3 length: 16 amino acids. CDR1 is SGHRS and CDR2 is YFSETQ in the germline V gene. The CDR3 sequence is CASGSGGTGTFYEQYF. The DNA of the CDR3 is TGCGCCAGCGGATCCGGGGGGACAGGGACCTTTTACGAGCAGTACTTC. The full variable domain, its missing parts supplied by reference TRBV5-1 and TRBJ2-7, is KAGVTQTPRYLIKTRGQQVTLSCSPISGHRSVSWYQQTPGQGLQFLFEYFSETQRNKGNFPGRFSGRQFSNSRSEMNVSTLELGDSALYLCASGSGGTGTFYEQYFGPGTRLTVT.

This chain joins TRBV19 and TRBJ2-7; the match to TRBD2 covers 14 bases. J was trimmed by 2 bases and V by 8 bases; bases with no gene match: 5. The CDR3 sequence is 15 residues long. The germline V gene encodes CDR1 LNHDA and CDR2 SQIVND (reference sequence). In DNA form, the CDR3 reads TGTGCCAGTGGGACTAGCGGGAGTTCAGCCTACGAGCAGTACTTC. This sequence encodes CASGTSGSSAYEQYF. The full variable domain, in which reference TRBV19 and TRBJ2-7 provide the parts outside the CDR3, is DGGITQSPKYLFRKEGQNVTLSCEQNLNHDAMYWYRQDPGQGLRLIYYSQIVNDFQKGDIAEGYSVSREKKESFPLTVTSAQKNPTAFYLCASGTSGSSAYEQYFGPGTRLTVT.

The rearrangement links TRBV4-3 to TRBJ1-2, with TRBD1 identical over 9 bases. The V segment lost 4 bases and the J segment 3 bases; nucleotides outside the gene matches: 3. The CDR3 sequence is 14 residues long. The V gene's germline CDR1 is LGHNA and CDR2 YSLEER. The CDR3 coding sequence is TGCGCCAGCAGCCGGGGACAGGGACACTATGGCTACACCTTC. As protein: CASSRGQGHYGYTF.

In DNA, the CDR3 is TGTGCCAGCAGTGTCCAGGATGGCTACACCTTC. Its translation is CASSVQDGYTF. The V and J genes are TRBV2 and TRBJ1-2; unclear D gene. The V gene lost 4 bases and the J gene lost 6 bases, with 6 bases spanning the gap. The CDR3 extends over 11 amino acids. Germline CDR1 and CDR2: SNHLY and FYNNEI.

This clone appeared a few times. CDR3: CASNPWRGSGNTIYF. The CDR3, as DNA: TGTGCCAGTAATCCCTGGCGGGGATCTGGAAACACCATATATTTT. V is TRBV19 and J is TRBJ1-3; no reliable D call. V was clipped by 7 bases and J by 1 base, with 14 bases between them. Per the germline V gene, CDR1 is LNHDA and CDR2 is SQIVND (reference sequence). CDR3 size: 15 residues. Together with reference TRBV19 and TRBJ1-3, the CDR3 gives the full variable domain: DGGITQSPKYLFRKEGQNVTLSCEQNLNHDAMYWYRQDPGQGLRLIYYSQIVNDFQKGDIAEGYSVSREKKESFPLTVTSAQKNPTAFYLCASNPWRGSGNTIYFGEGSWLTVV.

The chain uses TRBV13 and TRBJ2-3; the match to TRBD1 covers 11 bases. CDR1 and CDR2 from the germline V gene are PRHDT and FYEKMQ (reference sequence). The V segment lost 5 bases and the J segment 1 base; nucleotides outside the gene matches: 5. There are 16 residues in the CDR3. As DNA, the CDR3 is TGTGCCAGCAGCGGGACAGGGGGTTTTGGCACAGATACGCAGTATTTT. It translates to CASSGTGGFGTDTQYF.

The J gene is TRBJ2-3, the V gene TRBV30; possible D gene TRBD2, 6 bases. Germline loops: CDR1 GTSNPN, CDR2 SVGIG (reference sequence). V lost 1 base, J lost 2 bases, and 13 bases lay in between. The CDR3 has 15 amino acids. The DNA for the CDR3 is TGTGCCTGGAGTGGGGTTAGCGGAACCACAGATACGCAGTATTTT. Translated, it gives CAWSGVSGTTDTQYF.

The count of this clone is one. The chain uses TRBV9 and TRBJ1-2, with unresolved D. The germline V gene encodes CDR1 SGDLS and CDR2 YYNGEE. V lost 2 bases and J 5 bases, leaving 16 bases between the germline ends. The CDR3 sequence is 15 residues long. This chain's CDR3 is CASSVGVEVVYGYTF. DNA of the CDR3: TGTGCCAGCAGCGTCGGGGTGGAGGTAGTATATGGCTACACCTTC.

The J gene is TRBJ2-5, the V gene TRBV19, with 7 bases matching TRBD1. The germline V gene encodes CDR1 LNHDA and CDR2 SQIVND (reference sequence). Trimming at V came to 5 bases and at J to 0 bases, leaving 12 bases not matched to a gene. The CDR3 length is 17 residues. The chain's CDR3 is CASSAHRGRGYQETQYF. CDR3 nucleotides: TGTGCCAGTAGTGCCCATAGGGGCAGGGGGTACCAAGAGACCCAGTACTTC.

V usage is TRBV9 and J usage is TRBJ1-2, with TRBD1 matching over 7 bases. The CDR3 has 12 amino acids. Unmatched junction bases numbered 2, after V lost 3 bases and J lost 6 bases. Germline V gene data show CDR1 as SGDLS and CDR2 as YYNGEE. The CDR3 here is CASSAQGDGYTF. The CDR3 DNA reads TGTGCCAGCAGCGCCCAGGGGGATGGCTACACCTTC. Supplemented by reference TRBV9 and TRBJ1-2, the full variable domain reads DSGVTQTPKHLITATGQRVTLRCSPRSGDLSVYWYQQSLDQGLQFLIQYYNGEERAKGNILERFSAQQFPDLHSELNLSSLELGDSALYFCASSAQGDGYTFGSGTRLTVV.

The chain recombines TRBV28 with TRBJ2-2; TRBD1 agrees at 7 bases. The CDR3 has 16 amino acids. From germline, CDR1 is MDHEN and CDR2 SYDVKM. Losses at the gene ends were 3 bases for V and 6 bases for J; bases not matched to a gene: 10. Written as DNA, the CDR3 is TGTGCCAGCAGTTTTGGAGTTAAGGGGGCGCCCGGGGAGCTGTTTTTT. It codes for CASSFGVKGAPGELFF. The whole variable domain, remainder taken from reference TRBV28 and TRBJ2-2, is DVKVTQSSRYLVKRTGEKVFLECVQDMDHENMFWYRQDPGLGLRLIYFSYDVKMKEKGDIPEGYSVSREKKERFSLILESASTNQTSMYLCASSFGVKGAPGELFFGEGSRLTVL.

The V gene is TRBV28, the J gene TRBJ2-3, with D perhaps TRBD2 (6 bases). CDR1 is MDHEN and CDR2 is SYDVKM in the germline V gene. The CDR3 has 15 residues. V shed 2 bases and J shed 3 bases, with 12 bases lying between them. The CDR3 is CASSLRGGGTDTQYF. Here the CDR3 DNA reads TGTGCCAGCAGTTTACGGGGTGGAGGGACAGATACGCAGTATTTT.

The chain is built from TRBV28 and TRBJ1-2; D remains ambiguous. Trimming left V 5 bases short and J 8 bases short, with 12 bases between. The CDR3 loop spans 12 amino acids. The germline V gene encodes CDR1 MDHEN and CDR2 SYDVKM. CDR3 sequence: CASSPGKYGYTF. CDR3 coding DNA: TGTGCCAGCAGTCCGGGGAAGTACGGCTACACCTTC.